This TCR beta chain is from a study of blood T cell repertoires in COVID-19. CDR3 length equals 16 residues. Germline values: CDR1 SGHAT, CDR2 FQNNGV. V lost 0 bases to trimming and J lost 7 bases, with 15 bases between them. Sequenced by immunoSEQ multiplex PCR; TCRdb stores in-frame clones only, minus some. The sample consists of about 160,000 clones, more than 75% of them appearing once. The sequenced sample was peripheral blood. The source of this sequence is a woman aged 45-65 years with COVID-19, enrolled during active disease. The chain couples TRBV11-2 to TRBJ1-4; perhaps TRBD1 as D (6 bases). The CDR3 loop reads CASSLELTGRGEKLFF. DNA of the CDR3: TGTGCCAGCAGCTTAGAGCTAACAGGGAGAGGTGAAAAACTGTTTTTT.